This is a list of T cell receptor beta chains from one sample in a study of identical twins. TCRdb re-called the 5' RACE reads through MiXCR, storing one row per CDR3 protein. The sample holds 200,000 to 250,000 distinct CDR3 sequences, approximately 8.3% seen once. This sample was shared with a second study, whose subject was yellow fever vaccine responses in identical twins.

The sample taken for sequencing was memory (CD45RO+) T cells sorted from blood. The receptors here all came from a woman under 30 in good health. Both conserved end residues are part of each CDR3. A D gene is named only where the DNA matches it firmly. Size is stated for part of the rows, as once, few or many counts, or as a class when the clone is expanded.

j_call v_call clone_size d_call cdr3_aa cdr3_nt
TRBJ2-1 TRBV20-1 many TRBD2 CSADRLAGGDNEQFF TGCAGTGCCGACCGACTAGCGGGAGGCGACAATGAGCAGTTCTTC
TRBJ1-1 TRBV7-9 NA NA CASSFDGGAKAFF TGTGCCAGCAGCTTCGACGGGGGCGCTAAAGCTTTCTTT
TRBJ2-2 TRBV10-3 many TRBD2 CAIRVLAGTNTGELFF TGTGCCATCAGGGTACTAGCGGGAACTAACACCGGGGAGCTGTTTTTT
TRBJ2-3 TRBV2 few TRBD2 CASRTSGGPTDTQYF TGTGCCAGCAGGACTAGCGGGGGGCCCACAGATACGCAGTATTTT
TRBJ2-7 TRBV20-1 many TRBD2 CSATSIREAYEQYF TGCAGTGCTACATCCATTCGGGAGGCGTACGAGCAGTACTTC
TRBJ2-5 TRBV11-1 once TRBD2 CASRRGSGGMETQYF TGTGCCAGCAGGAGAGGTAGCGGGGGGATGGAGACCCAGTACTTC
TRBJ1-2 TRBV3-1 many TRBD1 CASSDRGSGYTF TGTGCCAGCAGTGACAGGGGGAGCGGCTACACCTTC
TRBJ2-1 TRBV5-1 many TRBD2 CASSATGGLAGHNEQFF TGCGCCAGCAGCGCGACAGGGGGACTAGCGGGACACAATGAGCAGTTCTTC
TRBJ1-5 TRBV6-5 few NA CASSYSLGNQPQHF TGTGCCAGCAGTTACTCGCTGGGGAATCAGCCCCAGCATTTT
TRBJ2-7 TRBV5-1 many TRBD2 CASSIGTSGRAEYEQYF TGCGCCAGCAGCATCGGGACTAGCGGGAGGGCCGAGTACGAGCAGTACTTC
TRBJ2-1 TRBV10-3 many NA CAIKSGKGGNEQFF TGTGCCATCAAAAGCGGTAAGGGGGGCAATGAGCAGTTCTTC
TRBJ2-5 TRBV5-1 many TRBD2 CASNMVAGAQETQYF TGCGCCAGCAACATGGTAGCGGGAGCCCAAGAGACCCAGTACTTC
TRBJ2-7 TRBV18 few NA CASSHDRIEQYF TGTGCCAGCTCACACGACAGGATCGAGCAGTACTTC
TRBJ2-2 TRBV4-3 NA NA CASSRNVHANTGELFF TGCGCCAGCAGCCGGAATGTACACGCGAACACCGGGGAGCTGTTTTTT
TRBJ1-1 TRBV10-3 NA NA CAISVQDGNTEAFF TGTGCCATCAGTGTCCAGGACGGGAACACTGAAGCTTTCTTT
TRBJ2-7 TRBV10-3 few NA CASGTSSYEQYF TGTGCCTCCGGGACCAGCTCCTACGAGCAGTACTTC
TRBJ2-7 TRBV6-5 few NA CASSYSSAGSNEQYF TGTGCCAGCAGTTACTCTTCTGCAGGTTCCAACGAGCAGTACTTC
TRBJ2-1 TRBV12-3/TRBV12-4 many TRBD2 CASSPPILAEHYNEQFF TGTGCCAGCAGTCCCCCCATACTAGCGGAGCACTACAATGAGCAGTTCTTC
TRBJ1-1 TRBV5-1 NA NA CASSLAGGRMNTEAFF TGCGCCAGCAGCTTGGCCGGGGGGCGGATGAACACTGAAGCTTTCTTT
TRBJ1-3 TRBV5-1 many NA CASNPDGSSGNTIYF TGCGCCAGCAATCCGGACGGGAGCTCTGGAAACACCATATATTTT
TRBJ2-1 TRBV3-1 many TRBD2 CATIASGGANNEQFF TGTGCCACCATTGCAAGCGGGGGGGCGAACAATGAGCAGTTCTTC
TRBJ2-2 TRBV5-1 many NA CASSFGRQNTGELFF TGCGCCAGCAGCTTTGGCAGACAGAACACCGGGGAGCTGTTTTTT
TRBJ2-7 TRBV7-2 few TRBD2 CASSPSAAAGEGQYF TGTGCCAGCAGCCCTTCTGCGGCGGCGGGGGAGGGGCAGTACTTC
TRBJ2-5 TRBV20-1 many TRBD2 CSATGLAGETIQETQYF TGCAGTGCTACCGGACTAGCGGGGGAGACCATCCAAGAGACCCAGTACTTC
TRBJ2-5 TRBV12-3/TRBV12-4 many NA CASRPRDTQETQYF TGTGCCAGCAGGCCACGGGACACCCAAGAGACCCAGTACTTC
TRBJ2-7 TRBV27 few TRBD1 CASSSPDRGSYEQYF TGTGCCAGCAGTTCCCCGGACAGGGGTTCCTACGAGCAGTACTTC
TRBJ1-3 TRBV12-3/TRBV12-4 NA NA CASSLLRPKDTIYF TGTGCCAGCAGTTTATTAAGACCTAAAGACACCATATATTTT
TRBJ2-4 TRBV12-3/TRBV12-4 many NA CASSLAAEIAKNIQYF TGTGCCAGCAGTTTAGCGGCAGAGATAGCCAAAAACATTCAGTACTTC
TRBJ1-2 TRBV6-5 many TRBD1 CASSYGGQAYGYTF TGTGCCAGCAGTTACGGAGGACAGGCCTATGGCTACACCTTC
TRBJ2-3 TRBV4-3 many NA CASSQRPGALDTQYF TGCGCCAGCAGCCAACGGCCAGGGGCGTTAGATACGCAGTATTTT
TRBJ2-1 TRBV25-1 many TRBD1 CASSEYGRGYEQFF TGTGCCAGCAGTGAATACGGCAGGGGGTATGAGCAGTTCTTC
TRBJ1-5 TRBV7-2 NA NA CASSLDRLNQPQHF TGTGCCAGCAGCTTAGACAGACTCAATCAGCCCCAGCATTTT
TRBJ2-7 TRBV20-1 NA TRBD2 CSAPRTSGGAYEQYF TGCAGTGCGCCCAGGACTAGCGGGGGGGCGTACGAGCAGTACTTC
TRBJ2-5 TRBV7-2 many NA CASTLSGRDGETQYF TGTGCCAGCACCCTAAGCGGAAGGGATGGGGAGACCCAGTACTTC
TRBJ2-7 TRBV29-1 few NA CSVPTPNEQYF TGCAGCGTCCCCACACCCAACGAGCAGTACTTC
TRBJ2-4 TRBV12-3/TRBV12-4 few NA CASSRAGAKNIQYF TGTGCCAGCAGCAGGGCGGGGGCCAAAAACATTCAGTACTTC